The clone carrying this TCR beta chain was seen a handful of times. What it binds is not known. Measured with immunoSEQ multiplex PCR; TCRdb has only the in-frame clones, and not every one. The table includes 30,000 to 45,000 clones, approximately 86% detected once. The data originate from a study of T cells in narcolepsy. Study-wide findings and caveats: Same-patient CSF and blood CD4+ T cell clonotypes included HCRT-specific and TRIB2-specific autoreactive ones. In some patient and control memory CD4+ samples, autoreactive clones were absent.

The V end was cut by 3 bases, the J end by 0 bases, with 3 bases between. Germline CDR1 MDHEN, CDR2 SYDVKM. This CDR3 contains 13 residues. This TCR came from a human donor with narcolepsy. This chain uses TRBV28 with TRBJ1-5, with D hard to call. Sequencing was carried out using CD45RA- memory CD4+ T cells from PBMCs. The CDR3 coding sequence is TGTGCCAGCAGTTTCGATAGCAATCAGCCCCAGCATTTT. The encoded protein is CASSFDSNQPQHF. The full variable domain, its missing parts supplied by reference TRBV28 and TRBJ1-5, is DVKVTQSSRYLVKRTGEKVFLECVQDMDHENMFWYRQDPGLGLRLIYFSYDVKMKEKGDIPEGYSVSREKKERFSLILESASTNQTSMYLCASSFDSNQPQHFGDGTRLSIL.